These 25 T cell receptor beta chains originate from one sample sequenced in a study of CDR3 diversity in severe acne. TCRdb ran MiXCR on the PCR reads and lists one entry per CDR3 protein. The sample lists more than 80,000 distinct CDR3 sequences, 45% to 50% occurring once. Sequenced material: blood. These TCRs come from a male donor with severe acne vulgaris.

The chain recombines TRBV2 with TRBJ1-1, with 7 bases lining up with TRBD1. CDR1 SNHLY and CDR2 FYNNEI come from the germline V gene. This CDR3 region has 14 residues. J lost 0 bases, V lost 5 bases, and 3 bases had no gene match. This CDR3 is CASSLQGMNTEAFF. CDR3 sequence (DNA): TGTGCCAGCAGTTTACAGGGGATGAACACTGAAGCTTTCTTT. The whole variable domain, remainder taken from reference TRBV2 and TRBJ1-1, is EPEVTQTPSHQVTQMGQEVILRCVPISNHLYFYWYRQILGQKVEFLVSFYNNEISEKSEIFDDQFSVERPDGSNFTLKIRSTKLEDSAMYFCASSLQGMNTEAFFGQGTRLTVV.

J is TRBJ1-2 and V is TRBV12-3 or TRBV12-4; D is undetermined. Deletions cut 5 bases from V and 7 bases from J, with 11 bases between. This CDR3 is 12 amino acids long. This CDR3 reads CASSALGFGYTF. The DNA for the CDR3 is TGTGCCAGCAGTGCCCTAGGGTTTGGCTACACCTTC.

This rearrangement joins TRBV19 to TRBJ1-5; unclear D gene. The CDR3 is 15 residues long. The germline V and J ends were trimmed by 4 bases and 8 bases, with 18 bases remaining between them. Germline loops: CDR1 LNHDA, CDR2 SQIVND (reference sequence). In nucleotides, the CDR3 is TGTGCCAGTAGTACCTTGGACCGGGTACGAGAGCCCCAGCATTTT. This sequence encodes CASSTLDRVREPQHF.

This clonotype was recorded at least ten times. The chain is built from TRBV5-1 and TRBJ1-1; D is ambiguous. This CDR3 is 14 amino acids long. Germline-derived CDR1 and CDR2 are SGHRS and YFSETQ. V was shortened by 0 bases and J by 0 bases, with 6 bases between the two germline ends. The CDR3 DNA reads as TGCGCCAGCAGCTTGGCGATGATGAACACTGAAGCTTTCTTT. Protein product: CASSLAMMNTEAFF.

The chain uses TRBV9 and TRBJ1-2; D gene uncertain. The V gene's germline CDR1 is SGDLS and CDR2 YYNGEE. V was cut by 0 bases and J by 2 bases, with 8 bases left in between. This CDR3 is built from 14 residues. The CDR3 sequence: CASSVGGGNYGYTF. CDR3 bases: TGTGCCAGCAGCGTAGGAGGTGGGAACTATGGCTACACCTTC.

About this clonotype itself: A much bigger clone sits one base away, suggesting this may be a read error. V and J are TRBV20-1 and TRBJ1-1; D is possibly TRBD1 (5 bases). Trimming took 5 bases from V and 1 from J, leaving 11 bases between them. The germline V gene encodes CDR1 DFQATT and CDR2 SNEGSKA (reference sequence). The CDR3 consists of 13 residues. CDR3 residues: CSALGRRNTEAFF. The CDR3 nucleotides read TGCAGTGCTCTGGGACGGCGGAACACTGAAGCTTTCTTT.

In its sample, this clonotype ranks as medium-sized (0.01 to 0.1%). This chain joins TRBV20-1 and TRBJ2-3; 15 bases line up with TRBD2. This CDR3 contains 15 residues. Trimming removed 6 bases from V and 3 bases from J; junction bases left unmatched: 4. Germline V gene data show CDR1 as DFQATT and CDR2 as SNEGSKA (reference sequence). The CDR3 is CSALGTSGRTDTQYF. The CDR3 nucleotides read TGCAGTGCACTCGGGACTAGCGGGAGGACAGATACGCAGTATTTT.

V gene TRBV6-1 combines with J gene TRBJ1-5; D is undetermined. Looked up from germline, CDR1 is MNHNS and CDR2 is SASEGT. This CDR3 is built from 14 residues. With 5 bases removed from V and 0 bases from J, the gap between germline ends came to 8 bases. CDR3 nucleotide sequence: TGTGCCAGCAGTACGGTGAATAGCAATCAGCCCCAGCATTTT. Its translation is CASSTVNSNQPQHF.

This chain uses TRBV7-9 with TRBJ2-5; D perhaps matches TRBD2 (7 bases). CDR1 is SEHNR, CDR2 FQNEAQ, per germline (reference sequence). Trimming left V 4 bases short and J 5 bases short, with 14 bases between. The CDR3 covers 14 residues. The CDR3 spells CASSSAGRGETQYF. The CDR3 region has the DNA TGTGCCAGCAGCTCGGCGGGGAGGGGGGAGACCCAGTACTTC.

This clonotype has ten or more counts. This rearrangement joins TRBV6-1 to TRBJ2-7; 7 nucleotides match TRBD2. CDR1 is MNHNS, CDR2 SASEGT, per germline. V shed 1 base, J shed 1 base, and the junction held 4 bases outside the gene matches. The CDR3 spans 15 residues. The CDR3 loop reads CASSEEGGGSYEQYF. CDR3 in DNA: TGTGCCAGCAGTGAAGAGGGCGGGGGTTCCTACGAGCAGTACTTC.

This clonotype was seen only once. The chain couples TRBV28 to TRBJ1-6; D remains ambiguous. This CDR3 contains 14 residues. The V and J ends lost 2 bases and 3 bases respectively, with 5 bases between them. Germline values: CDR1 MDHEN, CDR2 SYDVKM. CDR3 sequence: CASSLEGYNSPLHF. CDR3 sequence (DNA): TGTGCCAGCAGTTTAGAGGGCTATAATTCACCCCTCCACTTT.

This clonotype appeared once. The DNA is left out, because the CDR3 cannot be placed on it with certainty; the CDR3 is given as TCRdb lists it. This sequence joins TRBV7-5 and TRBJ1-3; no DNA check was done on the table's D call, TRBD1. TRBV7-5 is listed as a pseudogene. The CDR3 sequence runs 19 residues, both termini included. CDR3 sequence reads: CISVPEARRANSSGNTIYF.

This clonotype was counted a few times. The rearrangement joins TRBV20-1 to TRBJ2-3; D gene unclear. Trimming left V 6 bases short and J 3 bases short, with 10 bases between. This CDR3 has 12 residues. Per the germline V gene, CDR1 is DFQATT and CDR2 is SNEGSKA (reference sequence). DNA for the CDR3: TGCAGTGCCCTAAGACAAACAGATACGCAGTATTTT. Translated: CSALRQTDTQYF.

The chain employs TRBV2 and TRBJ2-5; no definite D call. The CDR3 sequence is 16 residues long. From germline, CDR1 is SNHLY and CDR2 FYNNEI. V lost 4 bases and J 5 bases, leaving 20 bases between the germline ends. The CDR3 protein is CASSGGEARIGETQYF. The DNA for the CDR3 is TGTGCCAGCAGTGGAGGTGAAGCCCGAATAGGGGAGACCCAGTACTTC.

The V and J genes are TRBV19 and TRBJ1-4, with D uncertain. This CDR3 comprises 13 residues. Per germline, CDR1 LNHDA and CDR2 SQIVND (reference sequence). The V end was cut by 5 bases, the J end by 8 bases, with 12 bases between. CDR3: CASSSHRTEKLFF. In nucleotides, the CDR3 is TGTGCCAGTAGTTCTCACCGGACCGAAAAACTGTTTTTT.

The CDR3 here is CASSTPGFGELFF. The CDR3 DNA follows: TGTGCCAGCAGCACCCCCGGTTTCGGGGAGCTGTTTTTT. The chain couples TRBV7-9 to TRBJ2-2, with D uncertain. V was cut by 5 bases and J by 7 bases, with 11 bases left in between. Germline CDR1 and CDR2: SEHNR and FQNEAQ (reference sequence). This CDR3 contains 13 residues.

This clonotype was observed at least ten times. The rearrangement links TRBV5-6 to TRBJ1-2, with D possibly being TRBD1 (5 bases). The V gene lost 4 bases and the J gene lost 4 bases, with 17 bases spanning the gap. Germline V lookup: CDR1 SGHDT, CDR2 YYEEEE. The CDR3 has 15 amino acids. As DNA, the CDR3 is TGTGCCAGCAGCGTCCAGGGTGCCTACCTCTATGGCTACACCTTC. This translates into CASSVQGAYLYGYTF. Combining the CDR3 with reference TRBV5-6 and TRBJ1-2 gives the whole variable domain DAGVTQSPTHLIKTRGQQVTLRCSPKSGHDTVSWYQQALGQGPQFIFQYYEEEERQRGNFPDRFSGHQFPNYSSELNVNALLLGDSALYLCASSVQGAYLYGYTFGSGTRLTVV.

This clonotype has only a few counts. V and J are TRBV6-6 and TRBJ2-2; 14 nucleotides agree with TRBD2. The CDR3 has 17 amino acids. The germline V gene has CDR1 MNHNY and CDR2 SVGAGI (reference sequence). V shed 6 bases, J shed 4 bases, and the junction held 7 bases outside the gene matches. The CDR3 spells CASSRRLAGGGTGELFF. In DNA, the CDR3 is TGTGCCAGCAGCCGCAGACTAGCGGGGGGGGGCACCGGGGAGCTGTTTTTT.

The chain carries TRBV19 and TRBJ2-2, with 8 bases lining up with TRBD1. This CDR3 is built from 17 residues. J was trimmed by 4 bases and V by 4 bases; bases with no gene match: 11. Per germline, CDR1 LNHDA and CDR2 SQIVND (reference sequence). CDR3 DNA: TGTGCCAGTAGTAACCCCAGTCGGACAGGGACCACCGGGGAGCTGTTTTTT. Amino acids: CASSNPSRTGTTGELFF.

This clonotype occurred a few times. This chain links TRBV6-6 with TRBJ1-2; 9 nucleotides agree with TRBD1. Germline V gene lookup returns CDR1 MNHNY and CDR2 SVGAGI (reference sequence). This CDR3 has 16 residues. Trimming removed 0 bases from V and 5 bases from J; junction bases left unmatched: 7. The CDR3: CASSYSTRQGVYGYTF. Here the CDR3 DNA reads TGTGCCAGCAGTTACTCGACGAGACAGGGGGTTTATGGCTACACCTTC.

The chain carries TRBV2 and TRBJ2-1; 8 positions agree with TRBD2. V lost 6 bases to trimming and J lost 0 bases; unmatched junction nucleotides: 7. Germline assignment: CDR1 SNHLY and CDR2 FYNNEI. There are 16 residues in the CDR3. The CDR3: CASRRLAPSSYNEQFF. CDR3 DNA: TGTGCCAGCAGACGACTAGCGCCGAGCTCCTACAATGAGCAGTTCTTC.

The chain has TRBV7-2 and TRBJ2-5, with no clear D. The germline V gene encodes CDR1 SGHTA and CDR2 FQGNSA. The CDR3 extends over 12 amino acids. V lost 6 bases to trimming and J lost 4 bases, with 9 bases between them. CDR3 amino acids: CASRRDSETQYF. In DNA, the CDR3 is TGTGCCAGCAGACGCGACTCAGAGACCCAGTACTTC.

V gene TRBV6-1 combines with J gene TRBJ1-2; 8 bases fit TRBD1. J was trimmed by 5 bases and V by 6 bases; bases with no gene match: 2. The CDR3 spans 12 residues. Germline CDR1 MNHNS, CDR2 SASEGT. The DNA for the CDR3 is TGTGCCAGCAGGGACAGGGCTTATGGCTACACCTTC. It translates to CASRDRAYGYTF.

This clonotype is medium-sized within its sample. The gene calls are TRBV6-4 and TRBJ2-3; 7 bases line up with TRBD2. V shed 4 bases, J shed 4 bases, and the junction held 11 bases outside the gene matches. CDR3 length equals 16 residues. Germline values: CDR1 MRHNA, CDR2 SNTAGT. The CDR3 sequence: CASSVSGTTGSDTQYF. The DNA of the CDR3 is TGTGCCAGCAGTGTTAGTGGGACTACAGGCTCAGATACGCAGTATTTT.

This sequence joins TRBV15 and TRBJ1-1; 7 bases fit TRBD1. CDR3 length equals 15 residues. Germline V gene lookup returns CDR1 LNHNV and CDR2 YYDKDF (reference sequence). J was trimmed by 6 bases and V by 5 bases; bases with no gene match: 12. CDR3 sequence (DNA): TGTGCCACCAGCGGCCGGGACAGCCTCTTCGCTGAAGCTTTCTTT. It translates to CATSGRDSLFAEAFF.